A single count supports the clone carrying this T cell receptor beta chain. The data belong to a study of cytomegalovirus exposure and HLA in healthy donors. Trimming removed 0 bases from V and 10 bases from J, with 12 bases in between. CDR3 length: 12 residues. The germline V gene encodes CDR1 GTSNPN and CDR2 SVGIG (reference sequence). The primer mix had 60 Vbeta and 13 Jbeta primers. The method was immunoSEQ multiplex PCR; TCRdb's version includes in-frame clones alone and lacks a portion of them. Seen here are about 160,000 clones, over 80% observed once, and the top ten hold approximately 1.6%. The gene calls are TRBV30 and TRBJ1-1, with D perhaps TRBD1 (6 bases). Material: PBMCs. This sequence was found in a girl between 10 and 17 years old in good health and CMV-seropositive. The CDR3 loop is CAWSVGTLGAFF. The CDR3 DNA is TGTGCCTGGAGTGTCGGGACACTGGGAGCTTTCTTT. The full variable domain, rest sourced from reference TRBV30 and TRBJ1-1, is SQTIHQWPATLVQPVGSPLSLECTVEGTSNPNLYWYRQAAGRGLQLLFYSVGIGQISSEVPQNLSASRPQDRQFILSSKKLLLSDSGFYLCAWSVGTLGAFFGQGTRLTVV.